The 9 T cell receptor beta chains given below trace back to one sample, sequenced in a study of regulatory T cells in long-lasting Graves disease. Stated time point: persistent/refractory GD, antithyroid drugs over 5 years with positive TRAb. Following extraction of RNA from PBMCs, that RNA was used to make the TCR library. Construction of TCR beta libraries relied on iRepertoire HTBI primers and on Arm-PCR targeting CDR3 regions. TCRdb ran MiXCR on the multiplex PCR reads and lists one entry per CDR3 protein. Counted here are 400,000 or so distinct CDR3 sequences, more than 20% occurring once; the ten biggest clones make up around 20%. Sequenced material: peripheral blood mononuclear cells (PBMCs), taken when the disease was refractory, from a patient treated with antithyroid drugs. All receptors derive from a female donor with Graves disease.

The chain has TRBV7-2 and TRBJ2-7; either TRBD1 or TRBD2 may fit D (5 bases each). The germline CDR1 and CDR2 sequences are SGHTA and FQGNSA. V gave up 5 bases and J gave up 2 bases, with 16 bases separating them. The CDR3 has 15 residues. The CDR3 nucleotides read TGTGCCAGCAGCAAGGCCCCGGGACGGGCCTACGAGCAGTACTTC. It codes for CASSKAPGRAYEQYF.

The chain employs TRBV20-1 and TRBJ2-7, with 7 bases that match TRBD2. Germline V CDR1 and CDR2: DFQATT, SNEGSKA (reference sequence). Losses at the gene ends were 0 bases for V and 4 bases for J; bases not matched to a gene: 6. This CDR3 region has 14 residues. The CDR3 DNA sequence: TGCAGTGCTAGAGATGAGCGGGATCTTTACGAGCAGTACTTC. Amino acids: CSARDERDLYEQYF.

In this sample, this clonotype turned up many times. The V and J genes are TRBV27 and TRBJ1-1; no reliable D call. The germline V and J ends were trimmed by 6 bases and 2 bases, with 10 bases remaining between them. Looked up from germline, CDR1 is MNHEY and CDR2 is SMNVEV (reference sequence). The CDR3 totals 13 residues. The CDR3 DNA is TGTGCCAGCAGCGAAGGAATAAACACTGAAGCTTTCTTT. This encodes CASSEGINTEAFF.

This clonotype appeared a few times. V usage is TRBV15 and J usage is TRBJ1-1; 7 bases are shared with TRBD1. The CDR3 spans 23 residues. In germline, CDR1 is LNHNV, CDR2 YYDKDF (reference sequence). The V gene end was trimmed by 3 bases and the J gene end by 6 bases; junction bases not matched to a gene: 34. The CDR3 nucleotides read TGTGCCACCAGCAGCCGCCGGCGCCAGGGGGGCGTAGCGGTCATGAAAGGGGGATCTGAAGCTTTCTTT. The encoded protein is CATSSRRRQGGVAVMKGGSEAFF.

The rearrangement uses TRBV12-3 or TRBV12-4 and TRBJ1-1; D is perhaps TRBD1 (6 bases). This CDR3 contains 15 residues. V was trimmed by 3 bases and J by 0 bases, leaving 11 bases between them. DNA of the CDR3: TGTGCCAGCAGTTTTTGGAGGGGGGTGAACACTGAAGCTTTCTTT. Translation gives CASSFWRGVNTEAFF.

This clonotype was seen a handful of times. V usage is TRBV2 and J usage is TRBJ2-3, with TRBD1 matching over 8 bases. Unmatched junction bases numbered 7, after V lost 5 bases and J lost 6 bases. Germline CDR1 reads SNHLY; CDR2 reads FYNNEI. The CDR3 is made up of 14 amino acids. DNA for the CDR3: TGTGCCAGCAGTCTCGGCAGGGGGCGTGATACGCAGTATTTT. Translated, it gives CASSLGRGRDTQYF. The variable domain in full, completed from reference TRBV2 and TRBJ2-3, reads EPEVTQTPSHQVTQMGQEVILRCVPISNHLYFYWYRQILGQKVEFLVSFYNNEISEKSEIFDDQFSVERPDGSNFTLKIRSTKLEDSAMYFCASSLGRGRDTQYFGPGTRLTVL.

This clonotype was observed a few times. The junction shows a germline mismatch at one end, possibly a read error. The V and J genes are TRBV6-2 or TRBV6-3 and TRBJ2-7, with no clear D. The germline V gene encodes CDR1 MNHEY and CDR2 SVGEGT. The CDR3 is 14 residues long. This CDR3 is CTSSYDGLRNEQYF. The DNA for the CDR3 is TGTACCAGCAGTTACGATGGCCTAAGGAACGAGCAGTACTTC.

Only a few counts were recorded for this clonotype. V usage is TRBV12-3 or TRBV12-4 and J usage is TRBJ2-2; 12 nucleotides line up with TRBD1. This CDR3 has 16 residues. V lost 6 bases to trimming and J lost 6 bases; unmatched junction nucleotides: 8. In nucleotides, the CDR3 is TGTGCCAGCAGAAAGGGACAGGGGGCGGTATCCGGGGAGCTGTTTTTT. Encoded protein: CASRKGQGAVSGELFF.

This clonotype was observed a handful of times. The chain links TRBV7-9 to TRBJ2-7; weak D call: TRBD1 (6 bases). Trimming left V 5 bases short and J 2 bases short, with 16 bases between. Germline CDR1 SEHNR, CDR2 FQNEAQ (reference sequence). The CDR3 is 15 amino acids. CDR3 in DNA: TGTGCCAGCAGCGATCTTACGGACAGCACCTACGAGCAGTACTTC. Protein product: CASSDLTDSTYEQYF.